This entry features one T cell receptor (beta chain) sequence. Its antigen is unidentified. 13 Jbeta primers and 60 Vbeta primers were used for the PCR. Repertoires were generated with immunoSEQ multiplex PCR, while TCRdb's copy carries only in-frame clones and drops some. This table has 150,000 to 200,000 clones, 78% appearing once. These data come from a study of cytomegalovirus exposure and HLA in healthy donors. Findings and caveats of the study: Earlier analysis found most TCR beta V segments productive about 87% or about 30% of the time. Later analysis identified about 18,000 TCR beta sequences associated with HLA alleles, using a false discovery rate threshold of 0.05.

V lost 2 bases to trimming and J lost 1 base, with 21 bases between them. The CDR3 is made up of 18 amino acids. From germline, CDR1 is SGHRS and CDR2 YFSETQ. The chain has TRBV5-1 and TRBJ1-1; tentatively, D is TRBD1 (6 bases). Material: PBMCs. This TCR was recovered from a woman aged 45 to 65 in good health and CMV-seropositive. This CDR3 is CASSLGQTPAEANTEAFF. CDR3 nucleotides: TGCGCCAGCAGCTTAGGACAGACTCCCGCCGAGGCGAACACTGAAGCTTTCTTT.